These T cell receptor beta chains were read from a single sample in a study of glioma-infiltrating T cells after dendritic cell vaccination. Sequencing used immunoSEQ multiplex PCR; TCRdb keeps in-frame clones, though not all of them. The sample includes about 94,000 clones, approximately 80% seen only once; the top ten take about 5%. The input for sequencing was blood, taken after dendritic cell vaccination. Source of these receptors: a human donor with glioblastoma. The CDR3 runs from the conserved cysteine through the conserved F or W. D genes are given only for firm matches. Clone size is given for some rows only: seen once, a few or many times, or a class if the clone is expanded.

size,J,D,V,DNA,CDR3
.,TRBJ2-3,.,TRBV28,TGTGCCAGCCCCCCGGTAGAGGGTATAGTTGGGAATGGGGTCACAGATACGCAGTATTTT,CASPPVEGIVGNGVTDTQYF
.,TRBJ1-4,TRBD1,TRBV7-6,TGTGCCAGCAGCTGGGACAGGGGGGGGGAAAAACTGTTTTTT,CASSWDRGGEKLFF
once,TRBJ1-2,.,TRBV27,TGTGCCAGCAGTTTAGGAGGGTCGAACTATGGCTACACCTTC,CASSLGGSNYGYTF
.,TRBJ2-7,.,TRBV9,TGTGCCAGCAGCGTAGGTCTAGCGAGTCACGAGCAGTACTTC,CASSVGLASHEQYF
.,TRBJ1-4,TRBD1,TRBV28,TGTGCCAGCAACCGAGGACAGGGTAGAGGAAAACTGTTTTTT,CASNRGQGRGKLFF
.,TRBJ1-2,.,TRBV6-5,TGTGCCAGCAGCCCGGGGGTTAACTATGGCTACACCTTC,CASSPGVNYGYTF
.,TRBJ2-7,TRBD2,TRBV9,TGTGCCAGCGGGTCGGGACTAGTCTACGAGCAGTACTTC,CASGSGLVYEQYF
few,TRBJ2-2,.,TRBV4-1,TGCGCCAGCAGGACGGGGATCACCGGGGAGCTGTTTTTT,CASRTGITGELFF
.,TRBJ2-1,.,TRBV12-5,TGTGCTAGTGCAGGCGGGCAGGCTTACAATGAGCAGTTCTTC,CASAGGQAYNEQFF
.,TRBJ2-7,.,TRBV6-1,TGTGCCAGCAGTGAAAGGTGGAGGGGGGGGCGCACGAACTACGAGCAGTACTTC,CASSERWRGGRTNYEQYF
once,TRBJ2-1,TRBD2,TRBV5-1,TGCGCCAGCAGCCCGGGACTAGCGGGAGTACCGGCTTACAATGAGCAGTTCTTC,CASSPGLAGVPAYNEQFF
.,TRBJ1-2,.,TRBV11-3,TGTGCCAGCAGCTTAGGGCTTTGTGGGCAGGCCTATGGCTACACCTTC,CASSLGLCGQAYGYTF
.,TRBJ1-5,TRBD1,TRBV18,TGTGCCAGCTCGGGACAGGGGACGTTTAGCAATCAGCCCCAGCATTTT,CASSGQGTFSNQPQHF
.,TRBJ2-3,.,TRBV7-9,TGTGCCAGTCAGTGGGGGCCAGATACGCAGTATTTT,CASQWGPDTQYF
.,TRBJ2-2,TRBD2,TRBV7-9,TGTGCCAGCAAATGGACTAGCGGGTACACCGGGGAGCTGTTTTTT,CASKWTSGYTGELFF
once,TRBJ2-2,TRBD2,TRBV18,TGTGCCAGCTCACCCGGACTAGCGGGAGACACCGGGGAGCTGTTTTTT,CASSPGLAGDTGELFF